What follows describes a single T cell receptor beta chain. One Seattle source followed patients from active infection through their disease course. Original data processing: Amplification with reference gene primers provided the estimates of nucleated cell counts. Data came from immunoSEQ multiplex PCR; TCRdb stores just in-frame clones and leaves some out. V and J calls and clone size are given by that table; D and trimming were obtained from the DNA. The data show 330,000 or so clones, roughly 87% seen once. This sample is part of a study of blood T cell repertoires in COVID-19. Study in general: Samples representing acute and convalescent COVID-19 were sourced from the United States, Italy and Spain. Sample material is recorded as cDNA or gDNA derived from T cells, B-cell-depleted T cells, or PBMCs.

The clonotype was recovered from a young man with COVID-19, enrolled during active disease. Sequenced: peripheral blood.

The CDR3 spells CASSQDRGWSGELFF. The DNA of the CDR3 is TGCGCCAGCAGCCAAGACCGGGGGTGGAGCGGGGAGCTGTTTTTT. This rearrangement joins TRBV4-3 to TRBJ2-2; weak D call: TRBD2 (6 bases). The V end was cut by 0 bases, the J end by 7 bases, with 12 bases between. The germline V gene has CDR1 LGHNA and CDR2 YSLEER. This CDR3 has 15 residues.